Here is one TCR beta chain with its context. As yet, its antigen is unknown. This CDR3 region has 16 residues. V lost 0 bases to trimming and J lost 5 bases; unmatched junction nucleotides: 6. The germline gives CDR1 MNHEY, CDR2 SVGAGI. Sample-barcoded 5' priming and a J-beta primer mix drove a second PCR of 7 to 11 cycles. One entry per CDR3 protein, called by TCRdb with MiXCR from the 5' RACE reads. The sample records 780,000 or so distinct CDR3 sequences, about 56% being singletons. This specimen belongs to a study of blood T cells in healthy people across ages. About the study: T cells yielded about one barcoded beta molecule per two cells through template switching. Whole-study findings and limits: The study found TCR beta diversity correlated strongly with naive T cell percentage. Naive CD4+ cell counts and diversity both ran higher in long-lived than in aged donors. Unknown donor CMV status possibly confounded expanded clonotype changes.

The V call is TRBV6-5, the J call TRBJ2-3; 9 nucleotides line up with TRBD2. This receptor was taken from a man in his forties in good health. Sequencing input: blood. Here the CDR3 DNA reads TGTGCCAGCAGTTACTCCCCAGCGGGGGGCAGAGATACGCAGTATTTT. This sequence encodes CASSYSPAGGRDTQYF.